This is a list of T cell receptor beta chains from one sample in a study of blood T cell repertoires in COVID-19. Assay: immunoSEQ multiplex PCR; the TCRdb copy retains only in-frame clones and omits some. The table shows about 250,000 clones, with more than 65% occurring only once. The sequenced material came from peripheral blood. The source is a woman aged 40 to 50 with active or convalescent COVID-19. Both conserved end residues are part of each CDR3. A D gene is named only where the DNA matches it firmly. The size field is filled for only some rows; it gives once, few, many or a size class.

V,D,J,size,DNA,CDR3
TRBV6-5,TRBD2,TRBJ2-5,NA,TGTGCCAGCAGTTACTCCCTAGCGGTCCAAGAGACCCAGTACTTC,CASSYSLAVQETQYF
TRBV10-1,NA,TRBJ1-2,once,TGCGCCAGCAGTGAGGGGGCAGGCTATGGCTACACCTTC,CASSEGAGYGYTF
TRBV19,NA,TRBJ1-6,NA,TGTGCCAGTAGTATACGAACAGATAATTCACCCCTCCACTTT,CASSIRTDNSPLHF
TRBV5-1,TRBD2,TRBJ2-1,NA,TGCGCCAGCAGGGGACTAGCGAGAAACAATGAGCAGTTCTTC,CASRGLARNNEQFF
TRBV4-1,NA,TRBJ2-5,NA,TGCGCCAGCAGCCCAGGCGGGTACGTGCAAGAGACCCAGTACTTC,CASSPGGYVQETQYF
TRBV28,TRBD1,TRBJ1-5,NA,TGTGCCAGCAGCCCTCGGGACAGATATATATATAGCAATCAGCCCCAGCATTTT,CASSPRDRYIYSNQPQHF
TRBV4-1,TRBD1,TRBJ1-5,NA,TGCGCCAGCAGCCAGTTGGCACAGGGGGCCCAGCATTTT,CASSQLAQGAQHF
TRBV11-2,NA,TRBJ1-1,NA,TGTGCCAGCAGCTTAGAACGGTCAACTCTTGAAGCTTTCTTT,CASSLERSTLEAFF
TRBV5-6,NA,TRBJ1-1,few,TGTGCCAGCAGCGTGGGACTCCCGGGGAACACTGAAGCTTTCTTT,CASSVGLPGNTEAFF
TRBV3-1/TRBV3-2,TRBD1,TRBJ1-6,NA,TGTGCCAGCAGCCAAGCTATCCTTACAGGGGGAAATTCACCCCTCCACTTT,CASSQAILTGGNSPLHF
TRBV11-1,NA,TRBJ2-3,NA,TGTGCCAGCAGCCGATCGATCAGTCAAGATACGCAGTATTTT,CASSRSISQDTQYF
TRBV28,NA,TRBJ1-1,NA,TGTGCCAGCAGTTTACGGTATAGGAGGAACACTGAAGCTTTCTTT,CASSLRYRRNTEAFF
TRBV27,NA,TRBJ2-2,NA,TGTGCCAGCCGCAGGAACACCGGGGAGCTGTTTTTT,CASRRNTGELFF
TRBV19,TRBD1,TRBJ2-5,NA,TGTGCCAGTAACCCCCGTACAGGGGGGGAGACCCAGTACTTC,CASNPRTGGETQYF
TRBV6-6,TRBD2,TRBJ2-5,NA,TGTGCCAGCAGCAGACTAGCGGGGGGGGTCGAGACCCAGTACTTC,CASSRLAGGVETQYF
TRBV7-2,NA,TRBJ1-1,NA,TGTGCCAGCAGCTTTGCACTAGGGAACACTGAAGCTTTCTTT,CASSFALGNTEAFF
TRBV30,NA,TRBJ1-4,NA,TGTGCCTGGAGTGTTGCGGGGGCTCGAGAAAAACTGTTTTTT,CAWSVAGAREKLFF
TRBV5-1,TRBD2,TRBJ2-5,NA,TGCGCCAGCAGCTCTCCCCGGGGGGGGGAGACCCAGTACTTC,CASSSPRGGETQYF
TRBV5-4,NA,TRBJ1-2,few,TGTGCCAGCAGCTTAACAGGGTCCTATGGCTACACCTTC,CASSLTGSYGYTF
TRBV3-1/TRBV3-2,TRBD1,TRBJ1-5,NA,TGTGCCAGCAGTTATACAGGGGATCAGCCCCAGCATTTT,CASSYTGDQPQHF
TRBV6-2/TRBV6-3,NA,TRBJ1-5,NA,TGTGCCAGCAGTTACTCGATGCTACTTCAGCCCCAGCATTTT,CASSYSMLLQPQHF
TRBV27,TRBD1,TRBJ2-1,NA,TGTGCCAGCAGTTTTATCGGACAGGGGGGGAATGAGCAGTTCTTC,CASSFIGQGGNEQFF
TRBV5-4,NA,TRBJ2-4,NA,TGTGCCAGCAGCGTGATGCTAGACTCCAAAAACATTCAGTACTTC,CASSVMLDSKNIQYF
TRBV7-2,NA,TRBJ1-2,once,TGTGCCAGCAGCTTAGGGGTGGAGGGACCTGGCTACACCTTC,CASSLGVEGPGYTF
TRBV4-2,NA,TRBJ1-2,many,TGTGCCAGCAGCCAACCGACAGTTAACTATGGCTACACCTTC,CASSQPTVNYGYTF
TRBV7-9,NA,TRBJ1-1,few,TGTGCCAGCAGCTTAGAAGCGGCGAACACTGAAGCTTTCTTT,CASSLEAANTEAFF
TRBV6-6,NA,TRBJ2-6,NA,TGTGCCAGCAGTTACGGGCTCCTCTCTGGGGCCAACGTCCTGACTTTC,CASSYGLLSGANVLTF
TRBV5-4,NA,TRBJ2-1,NA,TGTGCCAGCAGCTCGAAAGACAAATACAATGAGCAGTTCTTC,CASSSKDKYNEQFF
TRBV3-1/TRBV3-2,NA,TRBJ1-1,NA,TGTGCCAGCAGCCAAGTTAGGGGTGAAGCTTTCTTT,CASSQVRGEAFF
TRBV18,NA,TRBJ2-3,NA,TGTGCCAGCTCCGAAGGAGTAGGAGATACGCAGTATTTT,CASSEGVGDTQYF
TRBV28,NA,TRBJ2-5,NA,TGTGCCAACAACACACGAGGCGGAGGGGAGACCCAGTACTTC,CANNTRGGGETQYF